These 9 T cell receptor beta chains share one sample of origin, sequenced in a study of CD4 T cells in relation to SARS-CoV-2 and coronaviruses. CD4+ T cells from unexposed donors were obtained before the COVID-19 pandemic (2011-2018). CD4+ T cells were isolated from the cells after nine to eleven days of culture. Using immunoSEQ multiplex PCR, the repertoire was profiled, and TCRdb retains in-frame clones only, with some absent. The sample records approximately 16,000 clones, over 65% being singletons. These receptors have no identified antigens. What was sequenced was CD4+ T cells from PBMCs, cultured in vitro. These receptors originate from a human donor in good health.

In DNA, the CDR3 is TGTGCCAGCAGTCAGGGAAGTTCACCCCTCCACTTT. Its protein product is CASSQGSSPLHF. The chain employs TRBV12-3 or TRBV12-4 and TRBJ1-6; weak D call: TRBD1 (5 bases). The V and J ends lost 5 bases and 9 bases respectively, with 8 bases between them. The CDR3 is made up of 12 amino acids.

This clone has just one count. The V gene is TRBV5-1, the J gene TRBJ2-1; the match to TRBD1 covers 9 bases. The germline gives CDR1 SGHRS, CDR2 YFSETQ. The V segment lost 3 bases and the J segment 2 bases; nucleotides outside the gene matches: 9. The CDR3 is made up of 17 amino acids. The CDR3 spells CASSSGLGTGTYNEQFF. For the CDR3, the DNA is TGCGCCAGCAGCTCAGGATTAGGGACAGGGACCTACAATGAGCAGTTCTTC.

This CDR3 is CASSGLEGVNTEAFF. The CDR3 DNA sequence: TGTGCCAGTAGTGGGCTGGAAGGGGTGAACACTGAAGCTTTCTTT. The chain uses TRBV19 and TRBJ1-1; D may be TRBD1 (5 bases). CDR3 length: 15 residues. Germline V CDR1 and CDR2: LNHDA, SQIVND (reference sequence). The V and J ends lost 5 bases and 0 bases respectively, with 13 bases between them.

CDR3 DNA sequence: TGTGCCAGCAGCCAAGTCTTACAGGCGAACACTGAAGCTTTCTTT. Amino acids: CASSQVLQANTEAFF. The chain has TRBV3-1 (or the pseudogene TRBV3-2) and TRBJ1-1; D might be TRBD1 (5 bases). This CDR3 contains 15 residues. Germline loops: CDR1 LGHDT, CDR2 YNNKEL (reference sequence). Trimming cost V 1 base and J 1 base, with 10 bases left between them.

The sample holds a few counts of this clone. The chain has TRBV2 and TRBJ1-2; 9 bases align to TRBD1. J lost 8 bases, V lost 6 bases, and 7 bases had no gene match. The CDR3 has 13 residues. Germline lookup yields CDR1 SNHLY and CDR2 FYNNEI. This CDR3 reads CASSDRTGEGYTF. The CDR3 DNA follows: TGTGCCAGCAGCGACAGGACAGGGGAAGGCTACACCTTC.

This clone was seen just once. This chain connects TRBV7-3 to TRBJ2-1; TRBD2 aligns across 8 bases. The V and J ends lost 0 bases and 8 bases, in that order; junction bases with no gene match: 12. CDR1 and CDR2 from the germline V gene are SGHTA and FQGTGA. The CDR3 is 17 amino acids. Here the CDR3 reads CASSLTGLQREFHEQFF. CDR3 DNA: TGTGCCAGCAGCTTAACCGGATTGCAGCGGGAGTTCCATGAGCAGTTCTTC.

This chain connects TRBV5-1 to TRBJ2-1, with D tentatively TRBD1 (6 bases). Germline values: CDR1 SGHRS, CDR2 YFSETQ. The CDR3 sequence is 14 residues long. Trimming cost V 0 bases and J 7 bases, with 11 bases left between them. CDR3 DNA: TGCGCCAGCAGCTTGGACGCAGGGGATAATGAGCAGTTCTTC. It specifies CASSLDAGDNEQFF. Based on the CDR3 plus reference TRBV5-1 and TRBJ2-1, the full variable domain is KAGVTQTPRYLIKTRGQQVTLSCSPISGHRSVSWYQQTPGQGLQFLFEYFSETQRNKGNFPGRFSGRQFSNSRSEMNVSTLELGDSALYLCASSLDAGDNEQFFGPGTRLTVL.

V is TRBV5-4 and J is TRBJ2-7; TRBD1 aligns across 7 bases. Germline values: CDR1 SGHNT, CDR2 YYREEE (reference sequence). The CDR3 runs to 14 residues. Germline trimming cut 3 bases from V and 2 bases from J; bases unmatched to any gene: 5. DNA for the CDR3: TGTGCCAGCAGCTCCGGGACAGATCCCTACGAGCAGTACTTC. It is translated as CASSSGTDPYEQYF. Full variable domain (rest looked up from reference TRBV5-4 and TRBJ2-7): ETGVTQSPTHLIKTRGQQVTLRCSSQSGHNTVSWYQQALGQGPQFIFQYYREEENGRGNFPPRFSGLQFPNYSSELNVNALELDDSALYLCASSSGTDPYEQYFGPGTRLTVT.

In DNA, the CDR3 is TGTGCCAGTAGTGGACAGGGGGCTGAAGCTTTCTTT. This gives the protein CASSGQGAEAFF. The rearrangement uses TRBV19 and TRBJ1-1; 10 bases agree with TRBD1. V lost 5 bases and J lost 6; bases outside the gene matches: 0. Germline CDR1 reads LNHDA; CDR2 reads SQIVND (reference sequence). This CDR3 has 12 residues.